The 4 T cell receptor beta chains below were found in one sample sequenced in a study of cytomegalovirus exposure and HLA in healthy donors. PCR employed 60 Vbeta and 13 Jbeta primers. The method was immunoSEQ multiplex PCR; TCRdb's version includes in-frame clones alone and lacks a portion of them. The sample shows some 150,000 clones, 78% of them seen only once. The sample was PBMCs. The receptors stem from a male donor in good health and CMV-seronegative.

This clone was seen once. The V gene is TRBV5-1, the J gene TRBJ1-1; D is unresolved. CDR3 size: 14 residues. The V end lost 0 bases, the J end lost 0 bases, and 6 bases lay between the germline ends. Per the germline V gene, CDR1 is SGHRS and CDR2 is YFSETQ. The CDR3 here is CASSLDHVNTEAFF. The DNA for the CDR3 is TGCGCCAGCAGCTTGGATCATGTGAACACTGAAGCTTTCTTT.

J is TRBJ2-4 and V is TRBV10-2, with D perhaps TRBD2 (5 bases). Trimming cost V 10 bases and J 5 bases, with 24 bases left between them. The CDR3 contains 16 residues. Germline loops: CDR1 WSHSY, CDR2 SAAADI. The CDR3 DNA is TGCGCCATCGCACCGACCGGGAAAGAGGGTCAAAACATTCAGTACTTC. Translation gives CAIAPTGKEGQNIQYF.

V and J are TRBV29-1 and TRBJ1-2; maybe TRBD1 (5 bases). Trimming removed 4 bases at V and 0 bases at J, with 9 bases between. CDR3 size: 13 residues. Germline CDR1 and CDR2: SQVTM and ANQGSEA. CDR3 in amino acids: CSVGQISNYGYTF. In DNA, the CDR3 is TGCAGCGTTGGACAGATCTCTAACTATGGCTACACCTTC.

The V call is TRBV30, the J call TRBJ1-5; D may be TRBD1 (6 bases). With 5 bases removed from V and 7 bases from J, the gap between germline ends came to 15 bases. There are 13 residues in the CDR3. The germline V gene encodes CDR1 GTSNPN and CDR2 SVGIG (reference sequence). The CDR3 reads CAWAQGSGQPQHF. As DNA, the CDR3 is TGTGCCTGGGCACAGGGAAGTGGCCAGCCCCAGCATTTT.